These 18 T cell receptor beta chains were sequenced from one sample in a study of T cells in women clearing cervical HPV infection. Generated by immunoSEQ multiplex PCR, the TCRdb table keeps only in-frame clones and is missing some. The sample totals roughly 30,000 clones; its top ten clones hold 3% to 4%. The specimen sequenced was blood buffy coat. The receptors come from a woman aged 18-69 years with a cervical HPV16 infection that either progressed to CIN3+ or cleared (not recorded which).

On this clone itself: The read ends 3 residues before the CDR3 terminus; that terminus is restored from the germline J gene. This chain uses TRBV3-1 (or the pseudogene TRBV3-2) with TRBJ2-1; D uncertain. In germline, CDR1 is LGHDT, CDR2 YNNKEL (reference sequence). Between the trimmed V and J ends, which lost 2 bases and 8 bases, there was a span of 7 bases. This CDR3 region has 12 residues. The sequenced part of the CDR3 DNA is TGTGCCAGCAGCCAATATACGGATGAG. Translated, it gives CASSQYTDE. The complete CDR3 protein is CASSQYTDEQFF.

As regards this clone: The sequenced fragment ends 3 residues before the CDR3 boundary, so the rest is inferred from the germline J gene. The chain joins TRBV19 to TRBJ2-2, with 7 bases fitting TRBD1. The CDR3 consists of 19 residues. Germline lookup yields CDR1 LNHDA and CDR2 SQIVND (reference sequence). The CDR3 DNA, read in part, is TGTGCCAGTAGTATCAGCGAGGGGGCAATCCCTTTGGCTAATGAAAAG. Translating it yields CASSISEGAIPLANEK. The whole CDR3 reads CASSISEGAIPLANEKLFF. Combining the CDR3 with reference TRBV19 and TRBJ2-2 gives the whole variable domain DGGITQSPKYLFRKEGQNVTLSCEQNLNHDAMYWYRQDPGQGLRLIYYSQIVNDFQKGDIAEGYSVSREKKESFPLTVTSAQKNPTAFYLCASSISEGAIPLANEKLFFGEGSRLTVL.

Worth noting for this clone: Coverage ceases 3 residues before the CDR3 finishes, and the germline J gene fills in the end. The gene calls are TRBV19 and TRBJ2-2, with D perhaps TRBD1 (6 bases). The germline V gene has CDR1 LNHDA and CDR2 SQIVND (reference sequence). The CDR3 sequence is 15 residues long. The DNA read from the CDR3 is TGTGCCAGTAGTATTCGGACAGATAATAATGAAAAG. Its translation is CASSIRTDNNEK. The entire CDR3 protein is CASSIRTDNNEKLFF.

Worth noting for this clone: Sequencing ends 3 residues short of the CDR3 end; the germline J gene provides the rest. The gene calls are TRBV12-3 or TRBV12-4 and TRBJ2-1; TRBD2 is a possible D gene (6 bases). This CDR3 contains 14 residues. Trimming left V 5 bases short and J 1 base short, with 9 bases between. The covered CDR3 bases are TGTGCCAGCAGTCCCGCGGGGTCCTACAATGAG. This sequence encodes CASSPAGSYNE. The full CDR3 reads CASSPAGSYNEQFF.

To note about this clone: Read coverage stops 3 residues before the CDR3 terminus; the germline J gene supplies the remainder. The chain joins TRBV19 to TRBJ2-5, with unresolved D. V lost 1 base to trimming and J lost 7 bases, with 16 bases between them. In germline, CDR1 is LNHDA, CDR2 SQIVND (reference sequence). This CDR3 is 15 amino acids long. The CDR3 region is CASSIGRRNLPTQYF. The sequenced CDR3 bases are TGTGCCAGTAGTATAGGGCGGCGGAATCTCCCGACC.

Worth noting for this clone: The CDR3 goes on 3 residues after the read ends, and that part is filled in from the germline J gene. The J gene is TRBJ2-2, the V gene TRBV18; D might be TRBD1 (5 bases). CDR3 length equals 15 residues. Germline CDR1 is KGHSH and CDR2 is LQKENI. Partial CDR3 DNA: TGTGCCAGCTCACCACAAGGGGCAAGAAATGAAAAG. Translation: CASSPQGARNEK. The full CDR3 protein is CASSPQGARNEKLFF.

To note about this clone: Read coverage stops 3 residues before the CDR3 terminus; the germline J gene supplies the remainder. V gene TRBV3-1 (or the pseudogene TRBV3-2) combines with J gene TRBJ2-4; TRBD2 aligns across 9 bases. This CDR3 has 13 residues. Germline assignment: CDR1 LGHDT and CDR2 YNNKEL (reference sequence). The CDR3 bases that were read are TGTGCCAGCAGCCAAAATCTAGCGGGGTCT. This sequence encodes CASSQNLAGS. The CDR3 in its entirety is CASSQNLAGSQYF.

Worth noting for this clone: The missing CDR3 end, 3 residues past where the read stops, is filled in from the germline J gene. The chain uses TRBV10-1 and TRBJ1-1; D is unclear. Trimming cost V 3 bases and J 4 bases, with 18 bases left between them. The V gene's germline CDR1 is WNHNN and CDR2 SYGVQD (reference sequence). The CDR3 is 16 amino acids. The DNA read from the CDR3 is TGCGCCAGCAGTGATGGGCGGGATAAGCGCGGCACTGAA. This sequence encodes CASSDGRDKRGTE. The full CDR3 is CASSDGRDKRGTEAFF.

To note about this clone: The CDR3 extends 3 residues past the end of the read, so its final part is completed from the germline J gene. The J gene is TRBJ1-2, the V gene TRBV5-1; 8 bases align to TRBD1. Germline V gives CDR1 SGHRS, CDR2 YFSETQ. This CDR3 has 15 amino acids. Germline trimming cut 2 bases from V and 2 bases from J; bases unmatched to any gene: 5. The sequenced CDR3 bases are TGCGCCAGCAGCTTAACCGGGACAGGCAACTATGGC. Translation gives CASSLTGTGNYG. In full, the CDR3 is CASSLTGTGNYGYTF.

In the case of this clone: The junction departs from germline at one end; a sequencing error may be responsible. The observed sequence ends 3 residues before the CDR3 terminus, with the missing tail filled in from the germline J gene. The same CDR3 also results from other DNA sequences found in this sample. The chain uses TRBV7-3 and TRBJ1-3; D is uncertain. CDR3 size: 14 residues. Germline-derived CDR1 and CDR2 are SGHTA and FQGTGA. The chain's CDR3 is CASSLRSSGNTIYF. CDR3 bases read: TGTGCCAGCAGCTTACGTAGCTCTGGAAACACG.

CDR3 in amino acids: CASSYRVAGEKLFF. The DNA read from the CDR3 is TGTGCCAGCAGTTACAGGGTAGCGGGGGAAAAA. V and J are TRBV7-2 and TRBJ1-4; D possibly corresponds to TRBD1 (6 bases). Read data end 3 residues before the CDR3 end; the end is taken from the germline J gene. Germline CDR1 is SGHTA and CDR2 is FQGNSA. CDR3 size: 14 residues. Between the trimmed V and J ends, which lost 6 bases and 8 bases, there was a span of 16 bases.

Worth noting for this clone: Sequencing ends 3 residues short of the CDR3 end; the germline J gene provides the rest. The chain couples TRBV12-3 or TRBV12-4 to TRBJ2-1, with TRBD2 matching over 8 bases. This CDR3 region has 17 residues. V lost 0 bases to trimming and J lost 2 bases; unmatched junction nucleotides: 6. The CDR3: CASSLASSGGPYNEQFF. Incomplete CDR3 DNA: TGTGCCAGCAGTTTAGCCTCGAGCGGGGGCCCCTACAATGAG.

Comments on this clone: The CDR3 end falls 3 residues outside the read, so it is completed with the germline J gene. The V and J genes are TRBV10-3 and TRBJ2-4; D call uncertain. The CDR3 loop spans 15 amino acids. Per the germline V gene, CDR1 is ENHRY and CDR2 is SYGVKD. The DNA read from the CDR3 is TGTGCCATCAGTGAGTCCGGGTCCCTGGATCAGCCT. Translated, it gives CAISESGSLDQP. In full, the CDR3 reads CAISESGSLDQPQYF.

With regard to this clone: The read comes to an end 3 residues before the CDR3 does, leaving the germline J gene to fill in the end. This chain connects TRBV19 to TRBJ1-5, with TRBD1 matching 7 bases. Trimming took 7 bases from V and 0 from J; bases not matched to a gene: 6. Germline assignment: CDR1 LNHDA and CDR2 SQIVND (reference sequence). The CDR3 has 15 amino acids. The CDR3 loop reads CASIKGGRSNQPQHF. CDR3 DNA, as far as it was read: TGTGCCAGTATAAAAGGGGGCCGTAGCAATCAGCCC.

Remarks on this clone: The observed sequence ends 3 residues before the CDR3 terminus, with the missing tail filled in from the germline J gene. The V gene is TRBV29-1, the J gene TRBJ2-2; 7 positions agree with TRBD1. The CDR3 runs 12 residues. CDR1 and CDR2 from the germline V gene are SQVTM and ANQGSEA. The CDR3: CSIRDSAEKLFF. The CDR3 DNA, read in part, is TGCAGCATCCGGGACAGCGCGGAAAAG.

On this clone itself: The missing CDR3 end, 3 residues past where the read stops, is filled in from the germline J gene. This chain connects TRBV10-3 to TRBJ1-2, with D unclear. Germline CDR1 is ENHRY and CDR2 is SYGVKD. The CDR3 consists of 14 residues. The ends were cut back, 0 bases at V and 4 bases at J, with 9 bases in the middle. The CDR3 DNA, read in part, is TGTGCCATCAGTGAGTCGGTCAGTTTCTATGGC. As protein: CAISESVSFYG. The CDR3 as a whole reads CAISESVSFYGYTF.

Concerning this clone itself: Read coverage stops 3 residues before the CDR3 terminus; the germline J gene supplies the remainder. J is TRBJ2-7 and V is TRBV18, with D unclear. The CDR3 runs to 13 residues. Trimming took 6 bases from V and 6 from J, leaving 15 bases between them. The germline V gene encodes CDR1 KGHSH and CDR2 LQKENI. The CDR3 bases that were read are TGTGCCAGCTCTGACAACGACCGCCCCGAG. This encodes CASSDNDRPE. The CDR3 as a whole reads CASSDNDRPEQYF.

A remark on this clone: The read halts 3 residues ahead of the CDR3 end, with the missing end drawn from the germline J gene. The genes are TRBV20-1 and TRBJ2-3; TRBD2 aligns across 9 bases. The CDR3 has 15 residues. The germline V gene has CDR1 DFQATT and CDR2 SNEGSKA (reference sequence). CDR3 loop: CSADGAGGIQETQYF. The CDR3 bases that were read are TGCAGTGCTGACGGAGCGGGGGGAATTCAAGAGACG.